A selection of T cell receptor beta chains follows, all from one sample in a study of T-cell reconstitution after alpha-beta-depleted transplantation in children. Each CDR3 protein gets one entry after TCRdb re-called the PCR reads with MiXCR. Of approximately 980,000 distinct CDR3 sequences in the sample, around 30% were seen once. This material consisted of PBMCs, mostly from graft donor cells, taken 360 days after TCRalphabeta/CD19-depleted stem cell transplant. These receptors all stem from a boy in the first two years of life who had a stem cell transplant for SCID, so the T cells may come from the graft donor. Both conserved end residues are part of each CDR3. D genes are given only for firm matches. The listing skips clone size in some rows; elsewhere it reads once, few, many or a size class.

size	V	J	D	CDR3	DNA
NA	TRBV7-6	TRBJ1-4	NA	CASSLGWGTATNEKLFF	TGTGCCAGCAGCTTAGGGTGGGGCACCGCAACTAATGAAAAACTGTTTTTT
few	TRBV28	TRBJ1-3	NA	CASGAFGPSGNTIYF	TGTGCCAGCGGGGCGTTCGGTCCCTCTGGAAACACCATATATTTT
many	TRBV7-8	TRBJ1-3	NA	CASSFGTHSGNTIYF	TGTGCCAGCAGCTTCGGGACACACTCTGGAAACACCATATATTTT
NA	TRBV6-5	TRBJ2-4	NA	CASSYFPPGETLAKNIQYF	TGTGCCAGCAGTTACTTCCCACCGGGAGAGACCCTAGCCAAAAACATTCAGTACTTC
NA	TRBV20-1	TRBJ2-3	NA	CSGRYSPHTQYF	TGCAGTGGACGCTACTCTCCCCATACGCAGTATTTT
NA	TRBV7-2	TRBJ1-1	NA	CASSLEARAVSTEAFF	TGTGCCAGCAGCTTAGAGGCCAGGGCCGTGAGCACTGAAGCTTTCTTT
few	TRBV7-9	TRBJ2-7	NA	CASSLQGTVYEQYF	TGTGCCAGCAGCTTACAGGGGACGGTTTACGAGCAGTACTTC
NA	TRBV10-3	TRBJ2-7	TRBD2	CAISQTSGPSYEQYF	TGTGCCATCAGTCAGACTAGCGGGCCCTCCTACGAGCAGTACTTC
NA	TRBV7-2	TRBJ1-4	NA	CASSLVKGANEKLFF	TGTGCCAGCAGCTTAGTGAAGGGTGCTAATGAAAAACTGTTTTTT
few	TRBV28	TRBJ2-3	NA	CASSLPATSSTDTQYF	TGTGCCAGCAGTTTACCGGCTACCTCAAGCACAGATACGCAGTATTTT
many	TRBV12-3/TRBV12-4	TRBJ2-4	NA	CASSSPRSKNIQYF	TGTGCCAGCAGTTCCCCACGGTCCAAAAACATTCAGTACTTC
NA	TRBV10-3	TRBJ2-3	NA	CAISESRASSTDTQYF	TGTGCCATCAGTGAGTCCCGAGCGTCTAGCACAGATACGCAGTATTTT
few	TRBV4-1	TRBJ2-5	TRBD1	CASSQEEAGGRKETQYF	TGCGCCAGCAGCCAAGAGGAGGCAGGGGGCAGGAAAGAGACCCAGTACTTC